This T cell receptor (beta chain) was sequenced during a study of identical twins. This clonotype was recorded a few times. One end of the junction varies from germline; a read error may be responsible. A single record per CDR3 protein comes from TCRdb applying MiXCR to the 5' RACE reads. Here the sample spans some 500,000 distinct CDR3 sequences, over 8.5% being singletons. This sample was shared with a second study, whose subject was yellow fever vaccine responses in identical twins.

The receptor comes from a young woman in good health. The sample was PBMCs.

The CDR3 loop reads CASSSGPTLSF. DNA for the CDR3: TGTGCCAGCAGCTCTGGCCCAACACTTTCATTC. The chain is built from TRBV11-2 and TRBJ2-7; D remains ambiguous. The CDR3 is made up of 11 amino acids. The germline CDR1 and CDR2 sequences are SGHAT and FQNNGV.